The 2 T cell receptor beta chains reported below all come from one sample, sequenced in a study of blood T cells in healthy people across ages. For the second PCR, which ran for roughly 7 to 11 cycles, a sample-barcoded 5' primer and a J-beta primer mix were used. Each CDR3 protein is one row after TCRdb ran MiXCR on the 5' RACE reads. In the table there are roughly 1.9 million distinct CDR3 sequences, about 39% of which are singletons. Sequencing input: blood. The receptors derive from a human donor in good health.

The CDR3 sequence: CASSQELQPAYNEQFF. The CDR3 nucleotides are TGCGCCAGCAGCCAAGAGCTCCAGCCCGCCTACAATGAGCAGTTCTTC. V and J are TRBV4-3 and TRBJ2-1; D remains ambiguous. This CDR3 has 16 residues. The V end lost 0 bases, the J end lost 2 bases, and 11 bases lay between the germline ends. CDR1 and CDR2 from the germline V gene are LGHNA and YSLEER.

This clonotype was detected ten times or more. V usage is TRBV20-1 and J usage is TRBJ2-1; D gene ambiguous. Trimming took 5 bases from V and 9 from J, leaving 17 bases between them. CDR3 size: 13 residues. From germline, CDR1 is DFQATT and CDR2 SNEGSKA (reference sequence). The CDR3 sequence: CSAPFIQFGEQFF. The DNA of the CDR3 is TGCAGTGCTCCATTTATACAATTTGGTGAGCAGTTCTTC.